The 21 T cell receptor beta chains in this list originate from one sample, sequenced in a study of blood T cell repertoires in COVID-19. Measured with immunoSEQ multiplex PCR; TCRdb has only the in-frame clones, and not every one. The top ten clones hold roughly 2.3% of a sample with roughly 290,000 clones, 80% to 90% of them seen once. Sequencing was done on a sample of PBMCs or T cells enriched from blood (not recorded which). These receptor sequences come from a man aged 30 to 45 who had recovered from COVID-19.

This rearrangement joins TRBV19 to TRBJ1-1; the D gene is possibly TRBD1 (5 bases). In germline, CDR1 is LNHDA, CDR2 SQIVND (reference sequence). The V end lost 3 bases, the J end lost 11 bases, and 10 bases lay between the germline ends. The CDR3 totals 11 residues. This chain's CDR3 is CASSMAGRAFF. The CDR3, as DNA: TGTGCCAGTAGTATGGCAGGGAGGGCTTTCTTT.

J is TRBJ1-6 and V is TRBV11-2, with D perhaps matching TRBD1 (5 bases). Germline lookup yields CDR1 SGHAT and CDR2 FQNNGV. This CDR3 comprises 14 residues. The V and J ends lost 5 bases and 8 bases respectively, with 13 bases between them. Here the CDR3 reads CASSLGGEYSPLHF. CDR3 DNA sequence: TGTGCCAGCAGCCTCGGAGGGGAATATTCACCCCTCCACTTT.

A single count supports this clone. The J gene is TRBJ1-5, the V gene TRBV27, with 9 bases identical to TRBD1. J gave up 4 bases and V 6 bases, and 10 bases lay outside the gene matches. CDR3 length: 16 amino acids. Germline CDR1 reads MNHEY; CDR2 reads SMNVEV (reference sequence). The CDR3 coding sequence is TGTGCCAGCAGCCCACTTCGGGGACAGGGTAATCAGCCCCAGCATTTT. Translated: CASSPLRGQGNQPQHF.

A single count supports this clone. The chain uses TRBV7-3 and TRBJ2-7, with 9 bases that match TRBD2. The CDR3 totals 17 residues. CDR1 and CDR2 (germline): SGHTA, FQGTGA. V lost 5 bases, J lost 3 bases, and 14 bases stayed unmatched. DNA for the CDR3: TGTGCCAGCAGCCTAGGAGGAAGCGGGGGGTTCGGCTACGAGCAGTACTTC. Residues: CASSLGGSGGFGYEQYF.

This clone was recorded once. The chain links TRBV20-1 to TRBJ1-1; the D gene is possibly TRBD1 (5 bases). Trimming removed 4 bases at V and 2 bases at J, with 17 bases between. The CDR3 totals 15 residues. Germline V lookup: CDR1 DFQATT, CDR2 SNEGSKA (reference sequence). CDR3 coding DNA: TGCAGTGCTACTGACCCCCTAGACAGAAACACTGAAGCTTTCTTT. It specifies CSATDPLDRNTEAFF.

This chain uses TRBV27 with TRBJ2-7, with 8 bases identical to TRBD2. CDR3 length equals 15 residues. Germline CDR1 reads MNHEY; CDR2 reads SMNVEV (reference sequence). The junction had 7 bases not matched to a gene; V was cut back by 5 bases and J by 1 base. The CDR3 loop reads CASSPRRGASYEQYF. The CDR3 region has the DNA TGTGCCAGCAGTCCCCGGCGGGGGGCGTCCTACGAGCAGTACTTC.

V and J are TRBV27 and TRBJ1-2; TRBD1 aligns across 9 bases. The V gene end was trimmed by 5 bases and the J gene end by 3 bases; junction bases not matched to a gene: 10. The CDR3 runs to 16 residues. Germline V gene data show CDR1 as MNHEY and CDR2 as SMNVEV (reference sequence). The CDR3 here is CASSRKQGALYYGYTF. As DNA, the CDR3 is TGTGCCAGCAGTCGCAAACAGGGGGCGTTGTACTATGGCTACACCTTC.

The chain links TRBV7-9 to TRBJ1-1; D is undetermined. Germline lookup yields CDR1 SEHNR and CDR2 FQNEAQ (reference sequence). The CDR3 has 12 amino acids. V lost 5 bases, J lost 5 bases, and 9 bases lay in between. This CDR3 is CASSLDGTEAFF. The CDR3 coding sequence is TGTGCCAGCAGCCTTGACGGGACTGAAGCTTTCTTT.

The gene calls are TRBV19 and TRBJ2-3; 7 nucleotides match TRBD1. V lost 7 bases to trimming and J lost 0 bases; unmatched junction nucleotides: 10. The CDR3 is 16 residues long. In germline, CDR1 is LNHDA, CDR2 SQIVND (reference sequence). CDR3 residues: CASKTGALNSTDTQYF. The DNA of the CDR3 is TGTGCCAGTAAAACAGGGGCCCTAAATAGCACAGATACGCAGTATTTT. Variable domain in full (rest from reference TRBV19 and TRBJ2-3): DGGITQSPKYLFRKEGQNVTLSCEQNLNHDAMYWYRQDPGQGLRLIYYSQIVNDFQKGDIAEGYSVSREKKESFPLTVTSAQKNPTAFYLCASKTGALNSTDTQYFGPGTRLTVL.

The chain combines TRBV5-5 with TRBJ1-6; D remains unclear. This CDR3 contains 15 residues. Germline CDR1 and CDR2: SGHKS and YYEKEE (reference sequence). V was trimmed by 0 bases and J by 7 bases, leaving 11 bases between them. In DNA form, the CDR3 reads TGTGCCAGCAGCTTGGCCTCGGGATCCAATTCACCCCTCCACTTT. It translates to CASSLASGSNSPLHF.

The chain uses TRBV9 and TRBJ1-3; D gene unclear. Trimming removed 7 bases at V and 0 bases at J, with 11 bases between. CDR1 is SGDLS, CDR2 YYNGEE, per germline. The CDR3 totals 14 residues. The CDR3 nucleotides read TGTGCCAGCCGCAGACATAGCTCTGGAAACACCATATATTTT. It is translated as CASRRHSSGNTIYF.

The rearrangement links TRBV10-3 to TRBJ1-6; unclear D gene. Germline loops: CDR1 ENHRY, CDR2 SYGVKD. The CDR3 totals 13 residues. V shed 10 bases and J shed 8 bases, with 15 bases lying between them. The CDR3 spells CATNLGLDSPLHF. In DNA form, the CDR3 reads TGTGCCACCAACCTCGGACTGGATTCACCCCTCCACTTT.

The rearrangement links TRBV4-1 to TRBJ1-1, with 7 bases lining up with TRBD1. The CDR3 has 16 amino acids. J was trimmed by 0 bases and V by 3 bases; bases with no gene match: 7. Germline V gene data show CDR1 as MGHRA and CDR2 as YSYEKL. The CDR3 protein is CASSHRAGQMNTEAFF. In nucleotides, the CDR3 is TGCGCCAGCAGCCACCGGGCGGGACAGATGAACACTGAAGCTTTCTTT.

V usage is TRBV5-8 and J usage is TRBJ1-1; D gene unclear. This CDR3 comprises 16 residues. Germline V gene sequence: CDR1 SGHTS, CDR2 YDEGEE. Trimming pared 0 bases from V and 1 base from J, leaving 13 bases between. CDR3 sequence reads: CASSLVAGWGNTEAFF. CDR3 nucleotide sequence: TGTGCCAGCAGCTTGGTCGCGGGGTGGGGGAACACTGAAGCTTTCTTT.

This chain's CDR3 is CASSELRGGTGELFF. The CDR3 coding sequence is TGTGCCAGCAGTGAACTGCGGGGGGGCACCGGGGAGCTGTTTTTT. The V call is TRBV2, the J call TRBJ2-2; 9 bases align to TRBD2. The CDR3 length is 15 residues. With 2 bases clipped from V and 4 bases from J, the junction kept 2 bases outside the gene matches. Germline CDR1 reads SNHLY; CDR2 reads FYNNEI. The variable domain in full, with the rest retrieved from reference TRBV2 and TRBJ2-2, is EPEVTQTPSHQVTQMGQEVILRCVPISNHLYFYWYRQILGQKVEFLVSFYNNEISEKSEIFDDQFSVERPDGSNFTLKIRSTKLEDSAMYFCASSELRGGTGELFFGEGSRLTVL.

CDR3 sequence (DNA): TGCGCCAGCAGCCAAGGTGTCGGACAGGGGGCTGGGGGCTACACCTTC. Protein product: CASSQGVGQGAGGYTF. This chain connects TRBV4-1 to TRBJ1-2, with 11 bases that match TRBD1. V was clipped by 1 base and J by 8 bases; unmatched bases: 9. Germline CDR1 and CDR2: MGHRA and YSYEKL. This CDR3 has 16 residues.

The rearrangement joins TRBV29-1 to TRBJ1-4; D is ambiguous. Trimming took 4 bases from V and 7 from J, leaving 13 bases between them. CDR1 and CDR2 (germline): SQVTM, ANQGSEA. The CDR3 extends over 13 amino acids. In nucleotides, the CDR3 is TGCAGCGTTGTAGCCCATCGGGGTGAAAAACTGTTTTTT. It codes for CSVVAHRGEKLFF.

The chain employs TRBV29-1 and TRBJ1-3, with D possibly TRBD1 on 6 matching bases. The length of the CDR3 is 15 residues. V gave up 1 base and J gave up 0 bases, with 10 bases separating them. Per germline, CDR1 SQVTM and CDR2 ANQGSEA. CDR3 loop: CSVEADSFSGNTIYF. The CDR3 bases are TGCAGCGTTGAAGCGGACAGCTTCTCTGGAAACACCATATATTTT.

This clone was detected once. V is TRBV12-3 or TRBV12-4 and J is TRBJ2-1; unclear D gene. CDR3 size: 12 residues. Between the trimmed V and J ends, which lost 3 bases and 9 bases, there was a span of 9 bases. CDR3 coding DNA: TGTGCCAGCAGTTTCAGGTGGGCTGAGCAGTTCTTC. Translated: CASSFRWAEQFF.

The genes are TRBV12-3 or TRBV12-4 and TRBJ2-7, with 7 bases matching TRBD1. This CDR3 comprises 12 residues. The junction had 3 bases not matched to a gene; V was cut back by 6 bases and J by 4 bases. The DNA of the CDR3 is TGTGCCAGCAGCCTGGACAGGTACGAGCAGTACTTC. Amino acid sequence: CASSLDRYEQYF.

The rearrangement uses TRBV7-2 and TRBJ2-1; TRBD1 might be the D (7 bases). The CDR3 consists of 15 residues. Trimming removed 5 bases at V and 5 bases at J, with 16 bases between. Germline CDR1 SGHTA, CDR2 FQGNSA. This CDR3 is CASSNRGGENNEQFF. The CDR3 DNA is TGTGCCAGCAGCAACAGGGGAGGAGAAAACAATGAGCAGTTCTTC.